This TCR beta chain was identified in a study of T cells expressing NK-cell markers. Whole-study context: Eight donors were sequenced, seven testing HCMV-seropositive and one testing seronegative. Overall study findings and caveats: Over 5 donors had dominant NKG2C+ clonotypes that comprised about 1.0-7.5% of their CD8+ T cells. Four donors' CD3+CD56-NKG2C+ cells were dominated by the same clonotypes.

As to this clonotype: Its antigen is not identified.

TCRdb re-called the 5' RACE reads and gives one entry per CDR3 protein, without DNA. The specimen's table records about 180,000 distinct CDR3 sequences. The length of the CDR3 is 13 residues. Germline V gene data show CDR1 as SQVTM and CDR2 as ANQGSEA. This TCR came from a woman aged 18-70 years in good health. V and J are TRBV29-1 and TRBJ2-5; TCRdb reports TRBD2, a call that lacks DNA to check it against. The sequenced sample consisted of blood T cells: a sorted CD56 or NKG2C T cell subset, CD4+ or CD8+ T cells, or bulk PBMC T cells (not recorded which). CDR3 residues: CSVERKGEETQYF. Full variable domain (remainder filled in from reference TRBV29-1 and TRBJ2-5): SAVISQKPSRDICQRGTSLTIQCQVDSQVTMMFWYRQQPGQSLTLIATANQGSEATYESGFVIDKFPISRPNLTFSTLTVSNMSPEDSSIYLCSVERKGEETQYFGPGTRLLVL.